Below, 20 T cell receptor beta chains from the same sample are listed, as sequenced in a study of tumor and adjacent non-tumor tissue in lung cancer (dated by TCRdb to 2016 to 2019). Libraries were constructed by multiplex PCR. TCRdb names Illumina HiSeq 2500 as the instrument used. Following protocols modified from ARM-PCR, the researchers constructed TCRbeta libraries through three rounds of nested PCR with primers (Table S4). TCRdb reworked the public reads: Q25 trimming with fastp, MiXCR clone assembly, productive beta chains retained. Each entry merges the rows of one CDR3 protein and shows their most common DNA and genes. This sample holds fewer than 120,000 distinct CDR3 sequences; 84% were observed only once. Jointly, the top ten make up 20% to 25% of the sample. RNA was isolated from bulk unsorted tissue, and RNA quality was assessed with a NanoDrop ND-1000 and an Agilent 2100. Sequenced sample: lung tumor tissue. The receptor set was obtained from a man in his 70s with non-small cell lung cancer.

This clonotype has a single count. At one end the junction does not follow the germline gene, possibly because of a read error. The chain links TRBV20-1 to TRBJ2-5, with 7 bases identical to TRBD2. Germline V gene sequence: CDR1 DFQATT, CDR2 SNEGSKA (reference sequence). This CDR3 has 13 residues. For the CDR3, the DNA is TGCAGTGCTAGCACGGCGGGAGTAGAGACCCAGTGCTTC. This translates into CSASTAGVETQCF.

In its sample, this clonotype was seen many times. The chain joins TRBV29-1 to TRBJ2-1, with 12 bases matching TRBD2. Germline CDR1 SQVTM, CDR2 ANQGSEA. This CDR3 spans 15 amino acids. V lost 2 bases, J lost 9 bases, and 8 bases stayed unmatched. The CDR3 DNA is TGCAGCGTTGAATCCCCTAGCGGGAGGGCCCTTGAGCAGTTCTTC. It specifies CSVESPSGRALEQFF.

As concerns this clonotype: Relative to the germline gene, one junction end is altered; a read error may explain this. This chain joins TRBV20-1 and TRBJ1-5; unclear D gene. Per the germline V gene, CDR1 is DFQATT and CDR2 is SNEGSKA (reference sequence). The CDR3 loop spans 13 amino acids. The DNA for the CDR3 is TGCAGTGCTAGGTCGGATTACAATCAGGCCCAGCATTTT. This gives the protein CSARSDYNQAQHF.

For this clonotype: One end of the junction varies from germline; a read error may be responsible. V usage is TRBV12-3 or TRBV12-4 and J usage is TRBJ2-3; D is ambiguous. The CDR3 is 13 amino acids. The CDR3, as DNA: TGTGCCGGCAGTTTAGGTCGAACAGATACGCAGTATTTT. Translating gives CAGSLGRTDTQYF.

On this clonotype: The junction differs from germline at one of its ends, possibly a read error. The chain employs TRBV29-1 and TRBJ2-1; weak D call: TRBD2 (6 bases). The V gene's germline CDR1 is SQVTM and CDR2 ANQGSEA. This CDR3 spans 15 amino acids. The CDR3 loop is CSVRVRAGMDNVQFF. The CDR3 DNA reads TGCAGCGTCCGCGTTAGGGCGGGAATGGACAATGTGCAGTTCTTC.

Note on this clonotype: The junction differs from germline at one of its ends, possibly a read error. The chain combines TRBV27 with TRBJ2-2; 11 positions match TRBD2. The CDR3 loop spans 15 amino acids. Per germline, CDR1 MNHEY and CDR2 SMNVEV (reference sequence). CDR3 sequence reads: CASSLAGGPPGELLF. As DNA, the CDR3 is TGTGCCAGTAGTTTAGCGGGGGGGCCCCCCGGGGAGCTGTTATTT.

In regard to this clonotype: An end of the junction differs from the germline gene, which may be a read error. This sequence joins TRBV10-3 and TRBJ2-2; D call uncertain. There are 15 residues in the CDR3. Germline V gene sequence: CDR1 ENHRY, CDR2 SYGVKD. CDR3 nucleotides: TGTGCCACCAGTGAGTCGGTAGGGAACACCGAGGAGCTGTTTTTT. This gives the protein CATSESVGNTEELFF.

A note on this clonotype: In this CDR3 the conserved last residue, phenylalanine or tryptophan, is missing, so a read error is likely. This chain joins TRBV11-2 and TRBJ1-6; D remains unclear. The germline gives CDR1 SGHAT, CDR2 FQNNGV. The CDR3 contains 18 residues. The CDR3 DNA sequence: TGTGTCAGCAGCGCCTGGGCCGTGGGTTCGTCCTATAATTCACCCCTCCACATT. This gives the protein CVSSAWAVGSSYNSPLHI.

The rearrangement links TRBV12-5 to TRBJ2-1, with 11 bases that match TRBD2. V dropped 4 bases and J dropped 10; count of bases not matched to a gene: 15. The germline V gene has CDR1 LGHNT and CDR2 FRNRAP. This CDR3 has 17 residues. Here the CDR3 reads CASGSKLAGDPSGEQFF. The CDR3 DNA reads as TGTGCTAGTGGTTCGAAACTAGCGGGGGACCCCTCGGGCGAGCAGTTCTTC.

Remarks on this clonotype: One end of the junction is discordant with germline, which a read error may explain. The chain combines TRBV6-6 with TRBJ1-5; the D is unclear. This CDR3 has 12 amino acids. Germline V gene sequence: CDR1 MNHNY, CDR2 SVGAGI (reference sequence). The CDR3 bases are TGTGCCAGCAGTCCTAGCGATCAGTCCCAGCATTTT. It yields the protein CASSPSDQSQHF.

This clonotype was observed once. This chain links TRBV6-6 with TRBJ1-2; D not certain. Germline V gene sequence: CDR1 MNHNY, CDR2 SVGAGI (reference sequence). With 9 bases removed from V and 4 bases from J, the gap between germline ends came to 18 bases. The CDR3 has 14 amino acids. CDR3 sequence (DNA): TGTGCCAGTACCCCCCCAGACGCCTCCTATGGCTACACCTTC. Its protein product is CASTPPDASYGYTF.

As for this clonotype: Compared with germline, one end of the junction differs, possibly owing to a read error. The chain has TRBV11-2 and TRBJ1-2; TRBD1 is a possible D gene (5 bases). Germline CDR1 SGHAT, CDR2 FQNNGV. The CDR3 runs to 13 residues. In DNA form, the CDR3 reads TGTGCCAGCAGCTTAGACAGGAGGGGTGGCTATGCCTTC. Translating it yields CASSLDRRGGYAF.

Comment on this clonotype: This CDR3 is missing its conserved last phenylalanine or tryptophan, likely due to a read error. The DNA is left out, because the CDR3 cannot be placed on it with certainty; the CDR3 is given as TCRdb lists it. The chain links TRBV11-3 to TRBJ2-2; the table gives TRBD2 as D, unverified against the DNA. CDR1 and CDR2 from the germline V gene are SGHNT and YENEEA. The CDR3 is made up of 16 amino acids, end residues included. CDR3 protein: CASSLFADYKTGELFI.

In regard to this clonotype: An end of the junction differs from the germline gene, which may be a read error. CDR3 region: CASSPVGTGYNELLF. For the CDR3, the DNA is TGTGCCAGCAGCCCGGTAGGGACAGGGTACAATGAGCTGCTCTTC. The V and J genes are TRBV5-4 and TRBJ2-1, with 9 bases matching TRBD1. Per germline, CDR1 SGHNT and CDR2 YYREEE (reference sequence). This CDR3 has 15 amino acids.

This clonotype was seen a handful of times. Since a much larger clone is just one base distant, this may be a read error. The chain combines TRBV5-4 with TRBJ2-3; 9 nucleotides line up with TRBD1. This CDR3 is built from 20 residues. Germline V CDR1 and CDR2: SGHNT, YYREEE (reference sequence). CDR3 residues: CTSSLSMWTGDTTSTDTQYF. For the CDR3, the DNA is TGTACCAGCAGCTTGTCTATGTGGACAGGGGACACTACTAGCACAGATACGCAGTATTTT.

In regard to this clonotype: The junction does not match germline at one end; this may be a read error. The V gene is TRBV28, the J gene TRBJ1-1; unclear D gene. This CDR3 has 11 amino acids. The germline gives CDR1 MDHEN, CDR2 SYDVKM. The CDR3 coding sequence is TGTGCCTGTATGTCGAACACTGAAACTTTCTTT. Translating it yields CACMSNTETFF.

To note about this clonotype: An end of the junction does not agree with germline; a read error may underlie this. V usage is TRBV4-1 and J usage is TRBJ1-6; the D gene is possibly TRBD1 (5 bases). The CDR3 runs to 18 residues. Germline V lookup: CDR1 MGHRA, CDR2 YSYEKL. DNA of the CDR3: TGCACCAGCAGCCAAGGGATGACAGCAAGCTCCTATAATTCTCTCCTCCACTTT. It is translated as CTSSQGMTASSYNSLLHF.

The chain recombines TRBV29-1 with TRBJ2-3; TRBD2 matches at 8 bases. The germline V gene encodes CDR1 SQVTM and CDR2 ANQGSEA. The CDR3 has 14 amino acids. Unmatched junction bases numbered 6, after V lost 6 bases and J lost 1 base. CDR3 nucleotide sequence: TGCAGCGTCGCCGTGACTAGCGGCACAGATACGCAGTATTTT. Translating it yields CSVAVTSGTDTQYF.

This clonotype occurred once. One end of the junction fails to match germline, which may point to a read error. The genes are TRBV29-1 and TRBJ1-1; D not resolved. The CDR3 consists of 13 residues. Germline-derived CDR1 and CDR2 are SQVTM and ANQGSEA. Written as DNA, the CDR3 is TGCAGCGTTGGCGGGGAAGGGTTCACTAAAGCTTTATTT. Amino acids: CSVGGEGFTKALF.

Of note for this clonotype: As the CDR3 is not closed by the conserved phenylalanine or tryptophan, this likely results from a read error. V and J are TRBV28 and TRBJ1-2; D call uncertain. This CDR3 has 14 amino acids. Germline V gene data show CDR1 as MDHEN and CDR2 as SYDVKM. In nucleotides, the CDR3 is TGTGCCAGCAGTTTGGTCGGCAGAACCTATGACTACACCTTA. Translating it yields CASSLVGRTYDYTL.